Below are 18 T cell receptor beta chains sequenced from a single sample in a study of T cells in women clearing cervical HPV infection. Repertoires were generated with immunoSEQ multiplex PCR, while TCRdb's copy carries only in-frame clones and drops some. The table for this sample gives some 20,000 clones. Input material: blood buffy coat. Receptors originate from a woman between 18 and 70 years old with a cervical HPV16 infection that either progressed to CIN3+ or cleared (not recorded which).

In the case of this clone: The observed sequence ends 3 residues before the CDR3 terminus, with the missing tail filled in from the germline J gene. The chain uses TRBV30 and TRBJ2-1; 9 bases align to TRBD2. The trim removed 0 bases at V and 9 bases at J, leaving 9 bases unmatched. This CDR3 is built from 15 residues. CDR1 is GTSNPN and CDR2 is SVGIG in the germline V gene (reference sequence). The DNA read from the CDR3 is TGTGCCTGGAGTGTTAGCGGGAGTCCGTGGTTTGAG. Amino acids: CAWSVSGSPWFE. The whole CDR3 region reads CAWSVSGSPWFEQFF. Using reference TRBV30 and TRBJ2-1 for the parts outside the CDR3, the full variable domain is SQTIHQWPATLVQPVGSPLSLECTVEGTSNPNLYWYRQAAGRGLQLLFYSVGIGQISSEVPQNLSASRPQDRQFILSSKKLLLSDSGFYLCAWSVSGSPWFEQFFGPGTRLTVL.

In regard to this clone: The read ends 3 residues before the CDR3 terminus; that terminus is restored from the germline J gene. This rearrangement joins TRBV29-1 to TRBJ2-6; 8 bases map to TRBD2. CDR1 SQVTM and CDR2 ANQGSEA come from the germline V gene. Trimming removed 3 bases from V and 2 bases from J; junction bases left unmatched: 0. The CDR3 is 14 amino acids. Incomplete CDR3 DNA: TGCAGCGTTGACGGGGGGGCTGGGGCCAACGTC. This codes for CSVDGGAGANV. The whole CDR3 protein reads CSVDGGAGANVLTF.

As concerns this clone: The observed sequence ends 3 residues before the CDR3 terminus, with the missing tail filled in from the germline J gene. The chain recombines TRBV20-1 with TRBJ2-1; 11 bases agree with TRBD2. V lost 5 bases and J lost 2; bases outside the gene matches: 5. CDR1 DFQATT and CDR2 SNEGSKA come from the germline V gene (reference sequence). This CDR3 has 15 residues. CDR3 protein: CSAPRLAGTYNEQFF. The CDR3 bases that were read are TGCAGTGCTCCCCGACTAGCGGGAACCTACAATGAG.

A word on this clone: The CDR3 end lies 3 residues beyond the end of the read and is filled in from the germline J gene. The V call is TRBV19, the J call TRBJ2-4; maybe TRBD1 (5 bases). In germline, CDR1 is LNHDA, CDR2 SQIVND (reference sequence). The CDR3 contains 15 residues. Partial CDR3 DNA: TGTGCCAGTAGTATAGCCTCAGGGATCCTCTATGGT. Translating it yields CASSIASGILYG. The full-length CDR3 reads as CASSIASGILYGQYF.

As regards this clone: The read is 3 residues too short to cover the CDR3 end, so that end is filled in from the germline J gene. V and J are TRBV18 and TRBJ2-7; TRBD1 matches at 11 bases. CDR3 length: 15 amino acids. Germline V gene lookup returns CDR1 KGHSH and CDR2 LQKENI. The ends lost 2 bases at V and 5 bases at J; junction bases unmatched: 5. The CDR3 DNA, read in part, is TGTGCCAGCTCACCAGGACAGGGGGCGTTAAACGAG. Its protein is CASSPGQGALNE. The full-length CDR3 reads as CASSPGQGALNEQYF. The complete variable domain, with remaining parts taken from reference TRBV18 and TRBJ2-7, reads NAGVMQNPRHLVRRRGQEARLRCSPMKGHSHVYWYRQLPEEGLKFMVYLQKENIIDESGMPKERFSAEFPKEGPSILRIQQVVRGDSAAYFCASSPGQGALNEQYFGPGTRLTVT.

Of note for this clone: The observed sequence ends 3 residues before the CDR3 terminus, with the missing tail filled in from the germline J gene. The gene calls are TRBV2 and TRBJ2-3; 10 bases are shared with TRBD1. CDR3 size: 14 residues. Germline V gives CDR1 SNHLY, CDR2 FYNNEI. V lost 8 bases to trimming and J lost 3 bases; unmatched junction nucleotides: 5. CDR3 loop: CASVPGQGTDTQYF. The DNA read from the CDR3 is TGTGCCAGCGTCCCGGGACAGGGGACAGATACG.

CDR3 bases read: TGCGCCAGCAGCTTGGGTTTGTCGGGCGGGGGAATCACAGATACG. Translated: CASSLGLSGGGITDT. The whole CDR3 region reads CASSLGLSGGGITDTQYF. The rearrangement joins TRBV5-1 to TRBJ2-3; 7 bases match TRBD2. The missing CDR3 end, 3 residues past where the read stops, is filled in from the germline J gene. The V gene's germline CDR1 is SGHRS and CDR2 YFSETQ. The V gene end was trimmed by 0 bases and the J gene end by 2 bases; junction bases not matched to a gene: 12. The CDR3 runs to 18 residues.

As for this clone: The CDR3 end is not reached by the read, which stops 3 residues before it; the germline J gene fills it in. The rearrangement uses TRBV30 and TRBJ1-2; perhaps TRBD1 as D (5 bases). Trimming took off 7 bases at V and 3 bases at J, with 18 bases between the two ends. The CDR3 is made up of 14 amino acids. The germline V gene encodes CDR1 GTSNPN and CDR2 SVGIG (reference sequence). The CDR3 is CASPETQGYYGYTF. Incomplete CDR3 DNA: TGTGCCTCCCCAGAGACGCAGGGATACTATGGC. Complete variable domain (other parts from reference TRBV30 and TRBJ1-2): SQTIHQWPATLVQPVGSPLSLECTVEGTSNPNLYWYRQAAGRGLQLLFYSVGIGQISSEVPQNLSASRPQDRQFILSSKKLLLSDSGFYLCASPETQGYYGYTFGSGTRLTVV.

About this clone itself: The read gets to within 3 residues of the CDR3 end, and the germline J gene fills in the rest. The V and J genes are TRBV5-1 and TRBJ1-2; D is unclear. Germline assignment: CDR1 SGHRS and CDR2 YFSETQ. The ends were cut back, 0 bases at V and 7 bases at J, with 10 bases in the middle. The CDR3 length is 13 residues. CDR3 DNA (partial): TGCGCCAGCAGCTTGGAGACGGGGTCTGGC. It is translated as CASSLETGSG. The full CDR3 protein reads CASSLETGSGYTF.

Comment on this clone: The read terminates 3 residues before the CDR3 end, so the remaining end is supplied by the germline J gene. The V gene is TRBV20-1, the J gene TRBJ1-5; 10 nucleotides align to TRBD1. From germline, CDR1 is DFQATT and CDR2 SNEGSKA (reference sequence). The V gene end was trimmed by 0 bases and the J gene end by 0 bases; junction bases not matched to a gene: 11. The CDR3 spans 19 residues. The CDR3 loop is CSARDYRDRGGNSNQPQHF. CDR3 bases read: TGCAGTGCTAGAGACTACCGGGACAGGGGAGGGAATAGCAATCAGCCC.

On this clone itself: The CDR3 end is not reached by the read, which stops 3 residues before it; the germline J gene fills it in. The J gene is TRBJ1-1, the V gene TRBV7-8; unclear D gene. CDR1 SGHVS and CDR2 FQNEAQ come from the germline V gene. This CDR3 region has 14 residues. The sequenced part of the CDR3 DNA is TGTGCCAGCAGCTTAGATCTCATGTCACGGGAA. Its translation is CASSLDLMSRE. The whole CDR3 region reads CASSLDLMSREAFF.

Points on this clone: The CDR3 end falls 3 residues outside the read, so it is completed with the germline J gene. The V gene is TRBV20-1, the J gene TRBJ2-5; 8 positions match TRBD2. V was pared by 4 bases and J by 4 bases, with 8 bases of the junction left unmatched. The CDR3 is made up of 14 amino acids. Germline CDR1 DFQATT, CDR2 SNEGSKA (reference sequence). Incomplete CDR3 DNA: TGCAGTGCTATCGGGGGGGACGGGAGAGAGACC. It codes for CSAIGGDGRET. The whole CDR3 region reads CSAIGGDGRETQYF.

Regarding this clone: The CDR3 end lies 3 residues beyond the end of the read and is filled in from the germline J gene. This sequence joins TRBV2 and TRBJ1-2; no clear D gene. The CDR3 runs to 12 residues. Germline CDR1 is SNHLY and CDR2 is FYNNEI. CDR3 protein: CASTDSMTLYTF. The part of the CDR3 DNA that was read is TGTGCCAGCACTGACTCGATGACTCTC. The variable domain in full, with the rest retrieved from reference TRBV2 and TRBJ1-2, is EPEVTQTPSHQVTQMGQEVILRCVPISNHLYFYWYRQILGQKVEFLVSFYNNEISEKSEIFDDQFSVERPDGSNFTLKIRSTKLEDSAMYFCASTDSMTLYTFGSGTRLTVV.

Notes on this clone: The sequence runs out 3 residues before the end of the CDR3; the remainder is reconstructed from the germline J gene. The chain recombines TRBV18 with TRBJ2-7; 10 positions agree with TRBD1. The CDR3 covers 15 residues. Germline trimming cut 3 bases from V and 6 bases from J; bases unmatched to any gene: 8. Looked up from germline, CDR1 is KGHSH and CDR2 is LQKENI. Here the CDR3 reads CASSPQPGTGVEQYF. Incomplete CDR3 DNA: TGTGCCAGCTCACCCCAACCCGGGACAGGGGTCGAG.

This clone is called medium-sized based on its frequency. The read terminates 3 residues ahead of where the CDR3 ends, so the germline J gene completes it. The V gene is TRBV18, the J gene TRBJ2-4, with 7 bases matching TRBD1. The CDR3 covers 17 residues. The trim removed 1 base at V and 0 bases at J, leaving 6 bases unmatched. The germline CDR1 and CDR2 sequences are KGHSH and LQKENI. The CDR3 DNA, read in part, is TGTGCCAGCTCACCACAGGGGGCCCTCACAGCCAAAAACATT. This sequence encodes CASSPQGALTAKNI. The full-length CDR3 reads as CASSPQGALTAKNIQYF. Full variable domain (rest looked up from reference TRBV18 and TRBJ2-4): NAGVMQNPRHLVRRRGQEARLRCSPMKGHSHVYWYRQLPEEGLKFMVYLQKENIIDESGMPKERFSAEFPKEGPSILRIQQVVRGDSAAYFCASSPQGALTAKNIQYFGAGTRLSVL.

As concerns this clone: The read terminates 3 residues before the CDR3 end, so the remaining end is supplied by the germline J gene. V is TRBV18 and J is TRBJ2-7, with 11 bases aligning to TRBD2. This CDR3 spans 16 amino acids. J lost 3 bases, V lost 3 bases, and 7 bases had no gene match. Germline V lookup: CDR1 KGHSH, CDR2 LQKENI. The sequenced part of the CDR3 DNA is TGTGCCAGCTCACCGGTACTAGCGGGAGAGCACTACGAG. Its protein product is CASSPVLAGEHYE. The full CDR3 sequence reads CASSPVLAGEHYEQYF. The full variable domain, its missing parts supplied by reference TRBV18 and TRBJ2-7, is NAGVMQNPRHLVRRRGQEARLRCSPMKGHSHVYWYRQLPEEGLKFMVYLQKENIIDESGMPKERFSAEFPKEGPSILRIQQVVRGDSAAYFCASSPVLAGEHYEQYFGPGTRLTVT.

Regarding this clone: The CDR3 end is not reached by the read, which stops 3 residues before it; the germline J gene fills it in. The chain combines TRBV5-1 with TRBJ2-6, with 12 bases matching TRBD2. The germline CDR1 and CDR2 sequences are SGHRS and YFSETQ. This CDR3 is built from 20 residues. The trim removed 4 bases at V and 2 bases at J, leaving 13 bases unmatched. CDR3 DNA, as far as it was read: TGCGCCAGCAGCGTGACTAGCGGGAGTATAGGGTCTACTGGGGCCAACGTC. It specifies CASSVTSGSIGSTGANV. The complete CDR3 protein is CASSVTSGSIGSTGANVLTF.

A note on this clone: The junction and the germline gene differ at one end; a read error may be behind it. The observed sequence ends 3 residues before the CDR3 terminus, with the missing tail filled in from the germline J gene. This sequence joins TRBV4-2 and TRBJ1-1; D may be TRBD1 (6 bases). Germline CDR1 and CDR2: LGHNA and YNFKEQ. The CDR3 is made up of 18 amino acids. The CDR3 spells CASSQEIPATGWVTEAFF. The sequenced CDR3 bases are TGCGCCAGCAGCCAAGAAATTCCGGCCACAGGGTGGGTCACTGAA.